Each of the 21 T cell receptor beta chains below was sequenced from the same sample in a study of immune evolution from preneoplasia to lung adenocarcinoma. Some clones are missing from TCRdb's copy, which holds only in-frame ones; the method was immunoSEQ multiplex PCR. The sample shows under 8,500 clones, 81% of them seen only once. The sample comprised FFPE invasive lung adenocarcinoma tissue. Receptors were obtained from a person aged 45-60 years with lung adenocarcinoma.

There are a few counts of this clone. This chain joins TRBV9 and TRBJ1-1; 8 bases align to TRBD1. Germline V gene lookup returns CDR1 SGDLS and CDR2 YYNGEE. This CDR3 region has 14 residues. With V trimmed by 0 bases and J by 4 bases, 2 bases remained unmatched. The CDR3 nucleotides read TGTGCCAGCAGCGTAGGGACAGGGATCACTGAAGCTTTCTTT. Translation: CASSVGTGITEAFF.

The chain is built from TRBV5-6 and TRBJ2-5; D is uncertain. This CDR3 is 15 amino acids long. Deletions cut 5 bases from V and 0 bases from J, with 14 bases between. Germline assignment: CDR1 SGHDT and CDR2 YYEEEE. The CDR3 DNA reads TGTGCCAGCAGTAGTAGGTACAGTGACCAAGAGACCCAGTACTTC. Translating gives CASSSRYSDQETQYF.

This clone was detected a few times. The chain employs TRBV7-9 and TRBJ1-2; 7 bases line up with TRBD1. This CDR3 is 15 amino acids long. V gave up 5 bases and J gave up 6 bases; unmatched junction bases: 12. Germline values: CDR1 SEHNR, CDR2 FQNEAQ (reference sequence). This CDR3 reads CASSRLEGADNGYTF. CDR3 sequence (DNA): TGTGCCAGCAGCCGATTAGAGGGGGCGGATAATGGCTACACCTTC.

In its sample, this clone was seen a few times. This chain uses TRBV5-4 with TRBJ2-3; D gene ambiguous. This CDR3 has 14 amino acids. The germline gives CDR1 SGHNT, CDR2 YYREEE (reference sequence). V was clipped by 0 bases and J by 2 bases, with 7 bases between them. The CDR3 coding sequence is TGTGCCAGCAGCTTGGTAAGGACCACAGATACGCAGTATTTT. Translating it yields CASSLVRTTDTQYF.

The chain recombines TRBV11-2 with TRBJ1-1; TRBD1 matches at 8 bases. The V gene's germline CDR1 is SGHAT and CDR2 FQNNGV. The CDR3 is made up of 13 amino acids. V was clipped by 5 bases and J by 12 bases; unmatched bases: 11. The CDR3 DNA sequence: TGTGCCAGCAGCGCACCCCGACAGGGGATATCTTTCTTT. Its protein product is CASSAPRQGISFF. Using reference TRBV11-2 and TRBJ1-1 for the parts outside the CDR3, the full variable domain is EAGVAQSPRYKIIEKRQSVAFWCNPISGHATLYWYQQILGQGPKLLIQFQNNGVVDDSQLPKDRFSAERLKGVDSTLKIQPAKLEDSAVYLCASSAPRQGISFFGQGTRLTVV.

As to this clone: Its ends do not fully match the called genes, so a read error is possible. The rearrangement uses TRBV9 and TRBJ1-2; D is perhaps TRBD1 (6 bases). Per germline, CDR1 SGDLS and CDR2 YYNGEE. The CDR3 sequence is 15 residues long. CDR3 bases: TGTGCCAGCACCGTAAGGGGGGCTACTAACTATGGCTACACCTTC. This encodes CASTVRGATNYGYTF.

This clone has only a few counts. This chain uses TRBV5-4 with TRBJ1-5, with D unresolved. Per the germline V gene, CDR1 is SGHNT and CDR2 is YYREEE (reference sequence). The V end was cut by 1 base, the J end by 2 bases, with 10 bases between. The CDR3 is 15 residues long. The CDR3 DNA sequence: TGTGCCAGCAGCTTGTACCCTTCGGGCAATCAGCCCCAGCATTTT. Translation: CASSLYPSGNQPQHF.

This clone is termed medium-sized. Other DNA sequences in this sample translate to the same CDR3. J is TRBJ1-1 and V is TRBV5-1; D not resolved. The germline gives CDR1 SGHRS, CDR2 YFSETQ. This CDR3 contains 13 residues. Deletions cut 1 base from V and 1 base from J, with 5 bases between. CDR3 coding DNA: TGCGCCAGCAGCTTGTCGTGGAACACTGAAGCTTTCTTT. It specifies CASSLSWNTEAFF.

This chain links TRBV9 with TRBJ2-2; D is unresolved. The CDR3 length is 16 residues. Germline CDR1 reads SGDLS; CDR2 reads YYNGEE. The V end lost 0 bases, the J end lost 4 bases, and 13 bases lay between the germline ends. CDR3 DNA: TGTGCCAGCAGCGTAGAGGCAGGTCACACCACCGGGGAGCTGTTTTTT. This encodes CASSVEAGHTTGELFF.

CDR3 nucleotides: TGTGCCAGCAGTCTTTACTCCTCTGGGGCCAACGTCCTGACTTTC. Translation gives CASSLYSSGANVLTF. V gene TRBV27 combines with J gene TRBJ2-6; the D is unclear. Trimming left V 5 bases short and J 0 bases short, with 8 bases between. The CDR3 covers 15 residues. Germline CDR1 is MNHEY and CDR2 is SMNVEV (reference sequence).

This clone has just one count. V usage is TRBV7-8 and J usage is TRBJ2-7; a possible D gene is TRBD1 (6 bases). Germline V gives CDR1 SGHVS, CDR2 FQNEAQ. Trimming removed 4 bases from V and 3 bases from J, with 16 bases in between. This CDR3 is built from 15 residues. CDR3 residues: CASSYNRDPSYEQYF. In DNA, the CDR3 is TGTGCCAGCAGCTACAACAGGGACCCCAGCTACGAGCAGTACTTC.

The rearrangement joins TRBV7-8 to TRBJ1-5, with TRBD1 matching 8 bases. The CDR3 totals 15 residues. V lost 4 bases, J lost 9 bases, and 11 bases stayed unmatched. Germline assignment: CDR1 SGHVS and CDR2 FQNEAQ. Written as DNA, the CDR3 is TGTGCCAGCAGCTCTGAAGGACAGGGTTTTTGGCCCCAGCATTTT. Its translation is CASSSEGQGFWPQHF. Supplemented by reference TRBV7-8 and TRBJ1-5, the full variable domain reads GAGVSQSPRYKVAKRGQDVALRCDPISGHVSLFWYQQALGQGPEFLTYFQNEAQLDKSGLPSDRFFAERPEGSVSTLKIQRTQQEDSAVYLCASSSEGQGFWPQHFGDGTRLSIL.

This sequence joins TRBV30 and TRBJ1-1; perhaps TRBD1 as D (5 bases). CDR3 length equals 13 residues. The V end was cut by 3 bases, the J end by 2 bases, with 10 bases between. Germline-derived CDR1 and CDR2 are GTSNPN and SVGIG (reference sequence). CDR3 DNA: TGTGCCTGGAGCCCAGGGACTAACACTGAAGCTTTCTTT. Its translation is CAWSPGTNTEAFF.

This chain connects TRBV6-5 to TRBJ1-1; D perhaps matches TRBD1 (5 bases). The CDR3 length is 14 residues. From germline, CDR1 is MNHEY and CDR2 SVGAGI. The V and J ends lost 5 bases and 5 bases respectively, with 15 bases between them. CDR3 in amino acids: CASSHPGGETEAFF. Written as DNA, the CDR3 is TGTGCCAGCAGTCATCCGGGGGGGGAGACTGAAGCTTTCTTT.

This sequence joins TRBV10-2 and TRBJ1-4; 7 nucleotides agree with TRBD1. Germline trimming cut 3 bases from V and 7 bases from J; bases unmatched to any gene: 2. Germline V gene sequence: CDR1 WSHSY, CDR2 SAAADI. The CDR3 has 13 amino acids. The CDR3 here is CASSDTGVEKLFF. CDR3 sequence (DNA): TGCGCCAGCAGTGATACAGGGGTTGAAAAACTGTTTTTT.

This rearrangement joins TRBV10-2 to TRBJ1-5; D not resolved. Germline assignment: CDR1 WSHSY and CDR2 SAAADI. The CDR3 runs 15 residues. The V end lost 5 bases, the J end lost 5 bases, and 16 bases lay between the germline ends. In DNA, the CDR3 is TGCGCCAGCAGTTTTGACCCCCGGAACTATCAGCCCCAGCATTTT. Its translation is CASSFDPRNYQPQHF.

The chain carries TRBV2 and TRBJ1-5; D not certain. V lost 6 bases and J lost 4, with 13 bases in between. Germline lookup yields CDR1 SNHLY and CDR2 FYNNEI. The length of the CDR3 is 14 residues. CDR3 sequence reads: CASSGVDQNQPQHF. CDR3 bases: TGTGCCAGCAGCGGAGTGGACCAGAATCAGCCCCAGCATTTT.

The genes are TRBV28 and TRBJ2-3; D gene ambiguous. The CDR3 is 14 residues long. The V end lost 3 bases, the J end lost 1 base, and 8 bases lay between the germline ends. Germline V gene sequence: CDR1 MDHEN, CDR2 SYDVKM. Here the CDR3 DNA reads TGTGCCAGCAGTTTCCTGGCGGGCACAGATACGCAGTATTTT. It is translated as CASSFLAGTDTQYF.

This chain uses TRBV7-8 with TRBJ1-1; 8 bases are a match to TRBD1. The CDR3 extends over 14 amino acids. Germline loops: CDR1 SGHVS, CDR2 FQNEAQ. Trimming at V came to 5 bases and at J to 4 bases, leaving 6 bases not matched to a gene. The CDR3 DNA follows: TGTGCCAGCAGCATTCAGGGGGCCTCCACTGAAGCTTTCTTT. It translates to CASSIQGASTEAFF.

The gene calls are TRBV27 and TRBJ1-1; maybe TRBD1 (5 bases). Germline V lookup: CDR1 MNHEY, CDR2 SMNVEV (reference sequence). The V end lost 3 bases, the J end lost 0 bases, and 8 bases lay between the germline ends. This CDR3 has 14 residues. CDR3 in DNA: TGTGCCAGCAGTTTCGGGGGAATGAACACTGAAGCTTTCTTT. Translation gives CASSFGGMNTEAFF.

The rearrangement uses TRBV5-1 and TRBJ2-3; either TRBD1 or TRBD2 may supply D (5 bases each). The CDR3 is made up of 14 amino acids. The V end lost 1 base, the J end lost 5 bases, and 11 bases lay between the germline ends. Germline V gene sequence: CDR1 SGHRS, CDR2 YFSETQ. The CDR3 here is CASSLNGAGDTQYF. Here the CDR3 DNA reads TGCGCCAGCAGCTTGAACGGGGCGGGAGATACGCAGTATTTT.